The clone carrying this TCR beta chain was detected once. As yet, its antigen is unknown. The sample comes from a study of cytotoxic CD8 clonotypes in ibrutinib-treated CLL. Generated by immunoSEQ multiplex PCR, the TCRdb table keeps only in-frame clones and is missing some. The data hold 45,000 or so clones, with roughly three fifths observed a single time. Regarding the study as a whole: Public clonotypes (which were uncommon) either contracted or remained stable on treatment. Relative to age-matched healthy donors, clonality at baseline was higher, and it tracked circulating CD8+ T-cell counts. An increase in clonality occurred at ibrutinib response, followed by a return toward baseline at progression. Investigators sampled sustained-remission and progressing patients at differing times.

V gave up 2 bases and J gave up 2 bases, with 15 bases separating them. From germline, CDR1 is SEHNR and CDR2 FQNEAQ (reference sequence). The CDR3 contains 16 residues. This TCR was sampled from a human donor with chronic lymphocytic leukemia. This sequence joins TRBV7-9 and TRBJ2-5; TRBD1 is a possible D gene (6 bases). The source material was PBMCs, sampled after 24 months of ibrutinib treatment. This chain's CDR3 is CASSLPLTGRQETQYF. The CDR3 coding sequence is TGTGCCAGCAGCTTACCCCTGACAGGCCGGCAAGAGACCCAGTACTTC.